Listed below are T cell receptor beta chains from one sample, sequenced in a study of blood T cell repertoires in COVID-19. The table came from immunoSEQ multiplex PCR; TCRdb's copy has only in-frame clones and leaves some out. The sample lists about 40,000 clones, around 87% occurring once. Sequencing was performed on peripheral blood. The receptors here all came from a man aged 50-60 years in a cohort sampled during active COVID-19. The CDR3 runs from the conserved cysteine through the conserved F or W. The order of the fields is J gene, D gene, V gene, clone size, CDR3 DNA, CDR3 protein. D genes are given only for firm matches. Size values are once, few and many counts, or a class for expanded clones, and some rows have none.

j_gene: TRBJ2-1
d_gene: TRBD2
v_gene: TRBV9
abundance: -
CDR3nt: TGTGCCAGCAGCGTAAAAGCGGGGGGGCGCAATGAGCAGTTCTTC
CDR3aa: CASSVKAGGRNEQFF

j_gene: TRBJ1-2
d_gene: TRBD1
v_gene: TRBV19
abundance: -
CDR3nt: TGTGCCAGTAGTATTAAGGACAGGGGCTACGGCTACACCTTC
CDR3aa: CASSIKDRGYGYTF

j_gene: TRBJ2-5
d_gene: TRBD2
v_gene: TRBV6-6
abundance: -
CDR3nt: TGTGCCAGCAGTCCCCTCGGCGGGGGGTGGGAGACCCAGTACTTC
CDR3aa: CASSPLGGGWETQYF

j_gene: TRBJ1-5
d_gene: TRBD1
v_gene: TRBV27
abundance: -
CDR3nt: TGTGCCAGCAGTCCGGGACAGGGGACTCAGCCCCAGCATTTT
CDR3aa: CASSPGQGTQPQHF

j_gene: TRBJ2-1
d_gene: TRBD2
v_gene: TRBV6-6
abundance: -
CDR3nt: TGTGCCAGCACCGGGAGGGCGAATGAGCAGTTCTTC
CDR3aa: CASTGRANEQFF

j_gene: TRBJ1-3
d_gene: -
v_gene: TRBV9
abundance: -
CDR3nt: TGTGCCAGCAGCCCAGGGACATTTAACACCATATATTTT
CDR3aa: CASSPGTFNTIYF

j_gene: TRBJ2-3
d_gene: TRBD1
v_gene: TRBV6-4
abundance: few
CDR3nt: TGTGCCAGTGCCCCAAAAGGTGCAGGGGGAGATACGCAGTATTTT
CDR3aa: CASAPKGAGGDTQYF

j_gene: TRBJ2-2
d_gene: TRBD2
v_gene: TRBV9
abundance: -
CDR3nt: TGTGCCAGCAGCGTACTCAGCGGGGGGGCCAACACCGGGGAGCTGTTTTTT
CDR3aa: CASSVLSGGANTGELFF

j_gene: TRBJ1-2
d_gene: TRBD1
v_gene: TRBV7-2
abundance: -
CDR3nt: TGTGCCAGCGGGGACAGGGGGTATAACTATGGCTACACCTTC
CDR3aa: CASGDRGYNYGYTF

j_gene: TRBJ2-2
d_gene: -
v_gene: TRBV10-3
abundance: -
CDR3nt: TGTGCTATCAGTGAGGAAGACTGGACCGGGGAGCTGTTTTTT
CDR3aa: CAISEEDWTGELFF

j_gene: TRBJ1-3
d_gene: -
v_gene: TRBV2
abundance: -
CDR3nt: TGTGCCAGCAGCCTCTCCAATTTACTCTCTGGAAACACCATATATTTT
CDR3aa: CASSLSNLLSGNTIYF

j_gene: TRBJ1-1
d_gene: -
v_gene: TRBV5-1
abundance: -
CDR3nt: TGCGCCAGCGGCCCATTGGACACTGAAGCTTTCTTT
CDR3aa: CASGPLDTEAFF

j_gene: TRBJ2-1
d_gene: TRBD1
v_gene: TRBV11-2
abundance: -
CDR3nt: TGTGCCAGCAGCTTAGGCCCAGGGCAGGGGGAGTACAATGAGCAGTTCTTC
CDR3aa: CASSLGPGQGEYNEQFF

j_gene: TRBJ2-5
d_gene: TRBD1
v_gene: TRBV6-2/TRBV6-3
abundance: -
CDR3nt: TGTGCCAGCAGTTACAACAGGGGCGAGACTAAAGAGACCCAGTACTTC
CDR3aa: CASSYNRGETKETQYF

j_gene: TRBJ2-3
d_gene: TRBD2
v_gene: TRBV10-3
abundance: -
CDR3nt: TGTGCCATTGCGATAAGCGGGGGTACAGATACGCAGTATTTT
CDR3aa: CAIAISGGTDTQYF

j_gene: TRBJ2-1
d_gene: -
v_gene: TRBV21-1
abundance: once
CDR3nt: TGTGCCAGCAGCAAAGCGAGGAAGGGGTCCCTCCCTTACAATGAGCAGTTCTTC
CDR3aa: CASSKARKGSLPYNEQFF

j_gene: TRBJ2-1
d_gene: -
v_gene: TRBV7-3
abundance: -
CDR3nt: TGTGCCAGCAGCCAGCTAGGCTATGAGCAGTTCTTC
CDR3aa: CASSQLGYEQFF

j_gene: TRBJ2-7
d_gene: -
v_gene: TRBV5-1
abundance: -
CDR3nt: TGCGCCAGCAGCTTGGACTCGGTAGCCAACGAGCAGTACTTC
CDR3aa: CASSLDSVANEQYF

j_gene: TRBJ2-1
d_gene: TRBD2
v_gene: TRBV15
abundance: -
CDR3nt: TGTGCCACCAGCAGAGGTTGGACTAGCGGGAGTGTCAACAATGAGCAGTTCTTC
CDR3aa: CATSRGWTSGSVNNEQFF

j_gene: TRBJ2-3
d_gene: -
v_gene: TRBV9
abundance: -
CDR3nt: TGTGCCAGCAGCGTAGCAGGGTATAGGACAGATACGCAGTATTTT
CDR3aa: CASSVAGYRTDTQYF

j_gene: TRBJ2-1
d_gene: -
v_gene: TRBV27
abundance: -
CDR3nt: TGTGCCAGCACCCAATCGGGCTACAATGAGCAGTTCTTC
CDR3aa: CASTQSGYNEQFF

j_gene: TRBJ2-3
d_gene: TRBD1
v_gene: TRBV7-8
abundance: -
CDR3nt: TGTGCCAGCAGCCGAGGGCAGGGGGAAGCCTTCACAGATACGCAGTATTTT
CDR3aa: CASSRGQGEAFTDTQYF

j_gene: TRBJ2-2
d_gene: TRBD1
v_gene: TRBV7-8
abundance: -
CDR3nt: TGTGCCAGCAGCCAAGGGACAGGACCGAACACCGGGGAGCTGTTTTTT
CDR3aa: CASSQGTGPNTGELFF

j_gene: TRBJ2-1
d_gene: -
v_gene: TRBV28
abundance: -
CDR3nt: TGTGCCAGCAGCCCGGACAATGAGCAGTTCTTC
CDR3aa: CASSPDNEQFF

j_gene: TRBJ1-2
d_gene: TRBD1
v_gene: TRBV6-2/TRBV6-3
abundance: -
CDR3nt: TGTGCCAGCAGCCACGAGACAGGGGGACAGGGCTACACCTTC
CDR3aa: CASSHETGGQGYTF

j_gene: TRBJ2-1
d_gene: -
v_gene: TRBV6-4
abundance: -
CDR3nt: TGTGCCAGCAGTGACCCCCGGACTACTCCTTACAATGAGCAGTTCTTC
CDR3aa: CASSDPRTTPYNEQFF

j_gene: TRBJ2-7
d_gene: -
v_gene: TRBV6-5
abundance: once
CDR3nt: TGTGCCAGCAGTTACGTAGACAAGTCAGGGTACGAGCAGTACTTC
CDR3aa: CASSYVDKSGYEQYF

j_gene: TRBJ2-1
d_gene: TRBD2
v_gene: TRBV19
abundance: -
CDR3nt: TGTGCCAGTAACCTAGCGGGAGATTTGTACAATGAGCAGTTCTTC
CDR3aa: CASNLAGDLYNEQFF

j_gene: TRBJ1-1
d_gene: TRBD1
v_gene: TRBV19
abundance: once
CDR3nt: TGTGCCAGTAGTACCGGGACAGCGAACACTGAAGCTTTCTTT
CDR3aa: CASSTGTANTEAFF

j_gene: TRBJ2-3
d_gene: TRBD2
v_gene: TRBV13
abundance: -
CDR3nt: TGTGCCAGCAGCTTATCACTAGCGGGGGGTTCCACAGATACGCAGTATTTT
CDR3aa: CASSLSLAGGSTDTQYF

j_gene: TRBJ1-1
d_gene: TRBD1
v_gene: TRBV11-3
abundance: -
CDR3nt: TGTGCCAGCAGCTCACGCGGGACAGGGGCCCGGGTTGGGGCTGAAGCTTTCTTT
CDR3aa: CASSSRGTGARVGAEAFF

j_gene: TRBJ2-5
d_gene: TRBD2
v_gene: TRBV7-3
abundance: -
CDR3nt: TGTGCCAGCAGCCCGGGACTAGCGGGGGCCCAAGAGACCCAGTACTTC
CDR3aa: CASSPGLAGAQETQYF

j_gene: TRBJ2-3
d_gene: TRBD2
v_gene: TRBV30
abundance: -
CDR3nt: TGTGCCTGGAGTGGTGGACTAGCGGGGAACACAGATACGCAGTATTTT
CDR3aa: CAWSGGLAGNTDTQYF

j_gene: TRBJ2-3
d_gene: TRBD2
v_gene: TRBV11-3
abundance: once
CDR3nt: TGTGCCAGCAGCTCGCCAACCCCTAGCGGGGGGGCCGAGAGCACAGATACGCAGTATTTT
CDR3aa: CASSSPTPSGGAESTDTQYF

j_gene: TRBJ1-2
d_gene: -
v_gene: TRBV18
abundance: -
CDR3nt: TGTGCCAGCTCACCAAACGGCGGCGGGGGGCATGGCTACACCTTC
CDR3aa: CASSPNGGGGHGYTF

j_gene: TRBJ1-1
d_gene: TRBD1
v_gene: TRBV11-2
abundance: once
CDR3nt: TGTGCCAGCAGCTTAGTGGCGACAGGGGCCTTTTTGGACACTGAAGCTTTCTTT
CDR3aa: CASSLVATGAFLDTEAFF

j_gene: TRBJ1-1
d_gene: -
v_gene: TRBV7-3
abundance: -
CDR3nt: TGTGCCAGCAGCTTAATAGGGGATACTGAAGCTTTCTTT
CDR3aa: CASSLIGDTEAFF

j_gene: TRBJ2-7
d_gene: TRBD1
v_gene: TRBV5-1
abundance: -
CDR3nt: TGCGCCAGCAGCACTGGACAGGGGTCCTACGAGCAGTACTTC
CDR3aa: CASSTGQGSYEQYF

j_gene: TRBJ2-7
d_gene: -
v_gene: TRBV11-3
abundance: -
CDR3nt: TGTGCCAGCAGCTCCAGGGACTACGAGCAGTACTTC
CDR3aa: CASSSRDYEQYF

j_gene: TRBJ2-3
d_gene: TRBD2
v_gene: TRBV19
abundance: -
CDR3nt: TGTGCCAGTACCCGAGGTGGGGCGGGAGGGGAAGATACGCAGTATTTT
CDR3aa: CASTRGGAGGEDTQYF

j_gene: TRBJ1-2
d_gene: TRBD1
v_gene: TRBV9
abundance: -
CDR3nt: TGTGCCAGCAGCGTAGGAGGGGACAGTCACCCTAACTATGGCTACACCTTC
CDR3aa: CASSVGGDSHPNYGYTF

j_gene: TRBJ2-2
d_gene: TRBD2
v_gene: TRBV7-6
abundance: -
CDR3nt: TGTGCCAGCAGCCTCCCGGGACTAGGCACCGGGGAGCTGTTTTTT
CDR3aa: CASSLPGLGTGELFF

j_gene: TRBJ1-6
d_gene: -
v_gene: TRBV6-6
abundance: once
CDR3nt: TGTGCCAGCACCTACCTGCGGGACTCGAATTCACCCCTCCACTTT
CDR3aa: CASTYLRDSNSPLHF

j_gene: TRBJ2-3
d_gene: TRBD2
v_gene: TRBV7-3
abundance: -
CDR3nt: TGTGCCAGCAACCTTGGGGGGGAGAGCACAGATACGCAGTATTTT
CDR3aa: CASNLGGESTDTQYF

j_gene: TRBJ1-4
d_gene: -
v_gene: TRBV13
abundance: -
CDR3nt: TGTGCCAGCAGCTTATGGCAGGGGCATGAAAAACTGTTTTTT
CDR3aa: CASSLWQGHEKLFF

j_gene: TRBJ2-5
d_gene: TRBD1
v_gene: TRBV11-3
abundance: -
CDR3nt: TGTGCCAGCAGCCTGCGCCAACCGGACAGGAGGTTATTTCACGAAACCCAGTACTTC
CDR3aa: CASSLRQPDRRLFHETQYF

j_gene: TRBJ2-7
d_gene: -
v_gene: TRBV29-1
abundance: -
CDR3nt: TGCAGCGTTGCGGGGAACTACGAGCAGTACTTC
CDR3aa: CSVAGNYEQYF

j_gene: TRBJ1-1
d_gene: -
v_gene: TRBV7-9
abundance: -
CDR3nt: TGTGCCAGCGAGGGCAGAAGCCTCACTGAAGCTTTCTTT
CDR3aa: CASEGRSLTEAFF

j_gene: TRBJ2-3
d_gene: TRBD1
v_gene: TRBV6-6
abundance: -
CDR3nt: TGTGCCAGCAGTTACGGGGACAGTACGCAGTATTTT
CDR3aa: CASSYGDSTQYF

j_gene: TRBJ2-7
d_gene: TRBD1
v_gene: TRBV13
abundance: -
CDR3nt: TGTGCCAGCAGCCTCGGGACAGGAGGTCCCTACGAGCAGTACTTC
CDR3aa: CASSLGTGGPYEQYF

j_gene: TRBJ1-5
d_gene: -
v_gene: TRBV11-3
abundance: -
CDR3nt: TGTGCCAGCAGCCTGCAAGAGGGTGGGCCCCAGCATTTT
CDR3aa: CASSLQEGGPQHF

j_gene: TRBJ2-1
d_gene: TRBD2
v_gene: TRBV7-9
abundance: -
CDR3nt: TGTGCCAGCAGCTTAGCGCTCACCCTAGCGGGAGGTCATGAGCAGTTCTTC
CDR3aa: CASSLALTLAGGHEQFF

j_gene: TRBJ2-7
d_gene: -
v_gene: TRBV5-5
abundance: -
CDR3nt: TGTGCCAGCCGGGGGTTAAACTACGAGCAGTACTTC
CDR3aa: CASRGLNYEQYF

j_gene: TRBJ2-5
d_gene: TRBD2
v_gene: TRBV3-1/TRBV3-2
abundance: -
CDR3nt: TGTGCCAGCAGCCAAGGTCGCGGGAGGGCCCAAGAGACCCAGTACTTC
CDR3aa: CASSQGRGRAQETQYF

j_gene: TRBJ1-3
d_gene: TRBD1
v_gene: TRBV13
abundance: -
CDR3nt: TGTGCAAGATGCTTAATCCCTGTACAGGGGTTCTCTGGAAACACCATATATTTT
CDR3aa: CARCLIPVQGFSGNTIYF

j_gene: TRBJ2-1
d_gene: TRBD1
v_gene: TRBV18
abundance: -
CDR3nt: TGTGCCAGCTCACCAAGGGGACAGGGTTTGTATGAGCAGTTCTTC
CDR3aa: CASSPRGQGLYEQFF

j_gene: TRBJ1-1
d_gene: -
v_gene: TRBV3-1/TRBV3-2
abundance: -
CDR3nt: TGTGCCAGCAGCCCGGAGGGGAAACTCTCTTTCTTT
CDR3aa: CASSPEGKLSFF